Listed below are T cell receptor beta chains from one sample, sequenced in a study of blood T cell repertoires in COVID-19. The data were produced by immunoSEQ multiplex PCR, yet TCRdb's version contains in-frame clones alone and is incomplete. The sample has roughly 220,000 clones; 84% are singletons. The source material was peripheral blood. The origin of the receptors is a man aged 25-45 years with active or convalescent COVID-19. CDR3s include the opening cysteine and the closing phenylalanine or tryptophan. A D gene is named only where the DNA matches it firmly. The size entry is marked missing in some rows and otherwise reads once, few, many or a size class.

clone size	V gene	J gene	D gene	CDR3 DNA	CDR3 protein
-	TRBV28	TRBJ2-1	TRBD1	TGTGCCAGCAGTTCCCGGGACAGGGACAATGAGCAGTTCTTC	CASSSRDRDNEQFF
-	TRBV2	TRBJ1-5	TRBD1	TGTGCCAGCAGCGGGGGGACAGGCGGTTATCAGCCCCAGCATTTT	CASSGGTGGYQPQHF
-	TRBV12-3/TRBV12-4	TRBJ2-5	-	TGTGCCAGCAGTTTCAGAGGGCAAGAGACCCAGTACTTC	CASSFRGQETQYF
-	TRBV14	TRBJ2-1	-	TGTGCCAGCAGCCAAGAACTTCGGAGCAATGAGCAGTTCTTC	CASSQELRSNEQFF
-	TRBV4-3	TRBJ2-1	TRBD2	TGCGCCAGCAGCCAAGAAGGTGTAGCGGGGGGCCATGTTGAGCAGTTCTTC	CASSQEGVAGGHVEQFF
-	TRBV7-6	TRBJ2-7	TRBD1	TGTGCCAGCAGCTTGACACCGGGACAGGGTTCTTTCGGCGAGCAGTACTTC	CASSLTPGQGSFGEQYF
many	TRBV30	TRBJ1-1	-	TGTGCCTGGAGTGTACGCAGGACACCGAACACTGAAGCTTTCTTT	CAWSVRRTPNTEAFF
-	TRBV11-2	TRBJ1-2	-	TGTGCCAGCAGCTTCAGGCTTAACTATGGCTACACCTTC	CASSFRLNYGYTF
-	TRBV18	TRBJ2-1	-	TGTGCCAGCTCCCTCAGACAGTACAATGAGCAGTTCTTC	CASSLRQYNEQFF
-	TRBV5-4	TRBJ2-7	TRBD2	TGTGCCAGCAGCTTGGGCGGGGGGAACTACGAGCAGTACTTC	CASSLGGGNYEQYF
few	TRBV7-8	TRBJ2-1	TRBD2	TGTGCCAGCAGCTTAGCAGCGGGGAGACCCTACAATGAGCAGTTCTTC	CASSLAAGRPYNEQFF
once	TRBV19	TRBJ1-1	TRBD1	TGTGCCAGTAGTCCAGTAGGGACAGGGGAGTGGGACGCTTTCTTT	CASSPVGTGEWDAFF
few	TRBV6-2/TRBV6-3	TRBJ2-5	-	TGTGCCAGCAGTCCGAGGAGAGAGACCCAGTACTTC	CASSPRRETQYF
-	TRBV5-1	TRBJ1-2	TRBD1	TGCGCCAGCAGCCGAGGGGGCGGAAATAACTATGGCTACACCTTC	CASSRGGGNNYGYTF
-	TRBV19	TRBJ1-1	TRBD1	TGTGCCAGTAGCCGACAGGGGGCTGGGACTGAAGCTTTCTTT	CASSRQGAGTEAFF
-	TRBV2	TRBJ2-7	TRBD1	TGTGCCAGCAGGCCGGACAGGGGTCTCGCCTACGAGCAGTACTTC	CASRPDRGLAYEQYF
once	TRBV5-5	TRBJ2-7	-	TGTGCCAGCAGCTTGGGTGTCGGGGACGAGCAGTACTTC	CASSLGVGDEQYF
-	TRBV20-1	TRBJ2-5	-	TGCAGTGCGGGGACTGAGACCCAGTACTTC	CSAGTETQYF
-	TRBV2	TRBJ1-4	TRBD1	TGTGCCAGCAGTGGCACGGGGACAGTCGAAAAACTGTTTTTT	CASSGTGTVEKLFF
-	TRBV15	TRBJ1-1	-	TGTGCCACCAGCAGAGATCATGACACTGAAGCTTTCTTT	CATSRDHDTEAFF
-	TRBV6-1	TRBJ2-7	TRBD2	TGTGCCAGCAGTGAAGGGAGCGGGAGGCTATACGAGCAGTACTTC	CASSEGSGRLYEQYF
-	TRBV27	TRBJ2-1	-	TGTGCCAGCAGTTGGAGCGGCACCCCTTACAATGAGCAGTTCTTC	CASSWSGTPYNEQFF
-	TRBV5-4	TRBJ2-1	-	TGTGCCAGCAGCTTGAGGCAGGGGCCGAGCTCCTACAATGAGCAGTTCTTC	CASSLRQGPSSYNEQFF
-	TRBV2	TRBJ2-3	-	TGTGCCAGCAGTGATAAGTCCGGTTGGACAGATACGCAGTATTTT	CASSDKSGWTDTQYF
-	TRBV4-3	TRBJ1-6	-	TGCGCCAGCAGCCAAGATCCACAAGATAATTCACCCCTCCACTTT	CASSQDPQDNSPLHF
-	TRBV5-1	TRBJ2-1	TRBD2	TGCGCCAGCAGAACCTCTAGCGGGGGGACTAATGAGCAGTTCTTC	CASRTSSGGTNEQFF
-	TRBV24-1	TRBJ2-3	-	TGTGCCACCAGTGACGACAGTGGGGAAGATACGCAGTATTTT	CATSDDSGEDTQYF
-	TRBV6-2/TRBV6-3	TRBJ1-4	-	TGTGCCAGCAGTTATGAGGCCGCAACTAATGAAAAACTGTTTTTT	CASSYEAATNEKLFF
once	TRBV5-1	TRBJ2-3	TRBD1	TGCGCCAGCAGCCAGGACAGGGGGGCAGATACGCAGTATTTT	CASSQDRGADTQYF
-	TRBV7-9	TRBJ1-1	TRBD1	TGTGCCAGCAGCTTACACAACAGGGGTAACACTGAAGCTTTCTTT	CASSLHNRGNTEAFF
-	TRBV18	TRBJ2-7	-	TGTGCCAGCTCACCGGGGGGAGAAACCTCTTGGTACTTC	CASSPGGETSWYF
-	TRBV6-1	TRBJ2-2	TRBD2	TGTGCCAGCAGTGTTACTAGCGGGGGATCGAACACCGGGGAGCTGTTTTTT	CASSVTSGGSNTGELFF
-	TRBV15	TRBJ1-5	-	TGTGCCACCACCGATGACAGGTCTTACAATCAGCCCCAGCATTTT	CATTDDRSYNQPQHF
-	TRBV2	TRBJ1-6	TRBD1	TGTGCCAGCAGTGCACAGGGGTCGAATAATTCACCCCTCCACTTT	CASSAQGSNNSPLHF
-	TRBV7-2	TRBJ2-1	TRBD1	TGTGCCAGCAGCGCCCAACAGGGGAATGAGCAGTTCTTC	CASSAQQGNEQFF
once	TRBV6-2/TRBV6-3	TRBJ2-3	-	TGTGCCAGCAGTGAGGGTACCAGCACAGATACGCAGTATTTT	CASSEGTSTDTQYF
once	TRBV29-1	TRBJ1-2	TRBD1	TGCAGCGTCGGACAGGGGGGAGGCACCTTC	CSVGQGGGTF
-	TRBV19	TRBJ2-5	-	TGTGCCAGTAGTATAGGTAGAGAGACCCAGTACTTC	CASSIGRETQYF
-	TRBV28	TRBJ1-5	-	TGTGCCAGCATTGCAGGGAATAGCAATCAGCCCCAGCATTTT	CASIAGNSNQPQHF
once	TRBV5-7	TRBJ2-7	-	TGTGCCAGCAGCTTGGGGAGGAACGAGCAGTACTTC	CASSLGRNEQYF